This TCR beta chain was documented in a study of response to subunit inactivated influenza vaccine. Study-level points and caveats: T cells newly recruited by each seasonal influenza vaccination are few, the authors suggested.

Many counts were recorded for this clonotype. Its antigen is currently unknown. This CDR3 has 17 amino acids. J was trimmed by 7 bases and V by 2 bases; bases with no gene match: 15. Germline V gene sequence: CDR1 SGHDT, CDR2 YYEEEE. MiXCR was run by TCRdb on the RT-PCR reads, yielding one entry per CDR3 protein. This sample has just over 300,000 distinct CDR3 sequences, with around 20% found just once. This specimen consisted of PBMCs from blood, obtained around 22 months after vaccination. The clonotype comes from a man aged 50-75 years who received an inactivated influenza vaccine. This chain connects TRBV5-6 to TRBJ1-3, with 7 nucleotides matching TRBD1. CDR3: CASSFSQTGYQRNTIYF. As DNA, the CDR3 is TGTGCCAGCAGCTTCAGTCAGACAGGGTATCAGAGGAACACCATATATTTT.